The text below deals with one T cell receptor (beta chain). The sample originates from a study of blood T cell repertoires in COVID-19. Produced via immunoSEQ multiplex PCR; TCRdb's table is partial and in-frame only. The sample includes about 170,000 clones, 90% to 95% seen only once; the top ten take 0.53%. The TCR comes from a man aged 50 or older with acute or convalescent COVID-19. The sequenced sample was peripheral blood.

The CDR3 is CASSQDSGGNYGYTF. The CDR3 region has the DNA TGCGCCAGCAGCCAAGATTCGGGAGGGAACTATGGCTACACCTTC. V usage is TRBV4-3 and J usage is TRBJ1-2; no clear D. The V gene's germline CDR1 is LGHNA and CDR2 YSLEER. The CDR3 length is 15 residues. Trimming left V 0 bases short and J 2 bases short, with 10 bases between.